This T cell receptor beta chain was sequenced during a study of T cells in localized non-small cell lung cancer. As for this clone: The antigen is unknown. At one of its ends the junction is not consistent with the germline gene, which may arise from a read error.

Some clones are missing from TCRdb's copy, which holds only in-frame ones; the method was immunoSEQ multiplex PCR. The sample lists approximately 33,000 clones, approximately 94% occurring once. The CDR3 is made up of 12 amino acids. Germline-derived CDR1 and CDR2 are SSHAT and FNYEAQ (reference sequence). Study-wide results and caveats: Among the tissues sampled, uninvolved adjacent lung had the highest T cell clonality, above tumor.

The sequences come from peripheral blood, collected before any cancer treatment. The rearrangement links TRBV7-7 to TRBJ1-1; D is undetermined. This receptor was taken from a female donor aged 60 or older with stage I lung adenocarcinoma. The CDR3 nucleotides are TGTGCTAGCAGCCGTTTGGACACTGAAGCTTTCTTT. It codes for CASSRLDTEAFF.